This T cell receptor (beta chain) was captured in a study of blood T cell repertoires in COVID-19. Study as a whole: PBMCs, B-cell-depleted T cells, or T cells were the source of the cDNA or gDNA that made up the material.

The germline V gene has CDR1 MDHEN and CDR2 SYDVKM. There are 16 residues in the CDR3. Trimming pared 1 base from V and 4 bases from J, leaving 16 bases between. Patients at the Seattle site were enrolled during active infection and followed longitudinally. Authors' analysis steps: By means of reference gene primer amplification, nucleated cell counts were estimated. Method: immunoSEQ multiplex PCR; TCRdb's copy keeps in-frame clones and lacks some. The V and J calls and clone size were taken over from that table, and D and trimming were inferred from the DNA. The sample consists of some 180,000 clones, approximately 91% of them appearing once.

Input material: peripheral blood. The chain joins TRBV28 to TRBJ1-2, with D possibly TRBD1 on 6 matching bases. This sequence originates from a man between 45 and 60 years old with COVID-19, enrolled during active disease. The CDR3 nucleotides read TGTGCCAGCAGTTTATCCTACAGGGAAGGGCCCTATGGCTACACCTTC. Amino acids: CASSLSYREGPYGYTF.